This T cell receptor beta chain emerged from a study of human versus mouse CDR3 diversity and MHC coevolution. Whole-study results and caveats: Compared with mice, human CDR3s carried more deletions and insertions on average. iCHAO1 estimated the human TCR beta repertoire at roughly 1.6 million clonotypes. Most of the three human donors had the lowest clonal inequality.

Some clones are missing from TCRdb's copy, which holds only in-frame ones; the method was immunoSEQ multiplex PCR. The sample carries about 83,000 clones, around 93% recorded once. From germline, CDR1 is SGHRS and CDR2 YFSETQ. This CDR3 is 16 amino acids long. V gave up 4 bases and J gave up 0 bases, with 13 bases separating them. In the case of this clone: Its matching antigen is unknown.

The genes are TRBV5-1 and TRBJ2-2; TRBD1 might be the D (6 bases). The TCR comes from a person between 30 and 69 years old in good health. Material: naive CD4+ T cells from blood. Stated subset: CD45RO-negative CD62L-positive naive CD4 T cells. The CDR3 loop reads CASSGGHRANTGELFF. CDR3 nucleotides: TGCGCCAGCAGCGGGGGACACCGCGCGAACACCGGGGAGCTGTTTTTT.